This T cell receptor beta chain was sequenced for a study of radiotherapy plus CTLA-4 blockade in lung cancer. Study background: There were objective responses in 18% of patients, and around 30% had disease control.

TCRdb's table, derived via immunoSEQ multiplex PCR, lists solely in-frame clones and lacks some. The sample lists 40,000 to 45,000 clones, roughly 75% occurring once. Study-wide points: Blood-borne expansion of tumor-derived TCR clones followed radiotherapy plus ipilimumab.

Note on this clone: Its antigen is still unknown.

The source was peripheral blood, collected from a patient treated with radiotherapy plus ipilimumab. The origin of this receptor is a human donor with non-small cell lung cancer who had stable disease on radiotherapy plus ipilimumab.

CDR3 DNA: TGTGCCTCGGACGGGGTTAACAATGAAAAACTGTTTTTT. Its translation: CASDGVNNEKLFF. The rearrangement joins TRBV7-9 to TRBJ1-4; no definite D call. Per germline, CDR1 SEHNR and CDR2 FQNEAQ (reference sequence). This CDR3 contains 13 residues. V was trimmed by 11 bases and J by 5 bases, leaving 15 bases between them.